These 6 T cell receptor beta chains were sequenced from one sample in a study of beta chain features in type 1 diabetes. Whole-study results and caveats: People with Type 1 diabetes carried modestly yet significantly shorter TCRB CDR3s in all four CD4+ subsets.

Their specific antigens are unknown. Expressed TCRB transcripts were sequenced, since all the RNA that had been isolated was reverse transcribed. Sequencing used immunoSEQ multiplex PCR; TCRdb keeps in-frame clones, though not all of them. This sample has around 130,000 clones, with 15% to 20% found just once. The sequenced sample consisted of central memory CD4+ T cells from blood. Receptor source: a man younger than 40 with type 1 diabetes.

The genes are TRBV14 and TRBJ1-1, with a tentative D call TRBD1 (5 bases). CDR1 is SGHDN, CDR2 FVKESK, per germline. Deletions cut 6 bases from V and 1 base from J, with 12 bases between. CDR3 size: 14 residues. The CDR3: CASSWDRGNTEAFF. CDR3 DNA sequence: TGTGCCAGCAGTTGGGATAGGGGGAACACTGAAGCTTTCTTT.

This clone appeared a few times. The rearrangement links TRBV4-2 to TRBJ2-2; D assignment may be TRBD1 or TRBD2 (5 bases each). V was clipped by 0 bases and J by 3 bases, with 11 bases between them. CDR3 length: 16 residues. CDR1 is LGHNA and CDR2 is YNFKEQ in the germline V gene. The chain's CDR3 is CASSQDKRGDTGELFF. As DNA, the CDR3 is TGTGCCAGCAGCCAAGATAAGAGGGGAGACACCGGGGAGCTGTTTTTT.

This clone has only a few counts. The CDR3 DNA is TGTGCCAGCAGCTCCGCGGAGAATTCACCCCTCCACTTT. This gives the protein CASSSAENSPLHF. The chain joins TRBV7-6 to TRBJ1-6; D is unclear. The V and J ends lost 4 bases and 7 bases respectively, with 8 bases between them. Germline V gene lookup returns CDR1 SGHVS and CDR2 FNYEAQ. The CDR3 runs 13 residues. The full variable domain, its missing parts supplied by reference TRBV7-6 and TRBJ1-6, is GAGVSQSPRYKVTKRGQDVALRCDPISGHVSLYWYRQALGQGPEFLTYFNYEAQQDKSGLPNDRFSAERPEGSISTLTIQRTEQRDSAMYRCASSSAENSPLHFGNGTRLTVT.

The V call is TRBV19, the J call TRBJ2-3, with 8 positions matching TRBD2. This CDR3 comprises 15 residues. With 1 base clipped from V and 8 bases from J, the junction kept 8 bases outside the gene matches. Germline CDR1 reads LNHDA; CDR2 reads SQIVND (reference sequence). CDR3 loop: CASSIVASGRGTQYF. The DNA of the CDR3 is TGTGCCAGTAGTATAGTGGCTAGCGGGCGTGGTACGCAGTATTTT.

The table lists this clone with a few counts. The chain carries TRBV6-1 and TRBJ1-5; weak D call: TRBD1 (5 bases). V was shortened by 5 bases and J by 5 bases, with 10 bases between the two germline ends. The V gene's germline CDR1 is MNHNS and CDR2 SASEGT. The CDR3 contains 13 residues. The CDR3 is CASSSQGYQPQHF. The CDR3, as DNA: TGTGCCAGCAGTTCTCAGGGTTATCAGCCCCAGCATTTT.

This clone was counted only a few times. The gene calls are TRBV19 and TRBJ2-5; 8 nucleotides agree with TRBD2. CDR1 LNHDA and CDR2 SQIVND come from the germline V gene (reference sequence). V shed 10 bases, J shed 1 base, and the junction held 11 bases outside the gene matches. The CDR3 totals 15 residues. Here the CDR3 DNA reads TGTGCCACCGCCTCGGCTCGGGGGGGCCAAGAGACCCAGTACTTC. Encoded protein: CATASARGGQETQYF.